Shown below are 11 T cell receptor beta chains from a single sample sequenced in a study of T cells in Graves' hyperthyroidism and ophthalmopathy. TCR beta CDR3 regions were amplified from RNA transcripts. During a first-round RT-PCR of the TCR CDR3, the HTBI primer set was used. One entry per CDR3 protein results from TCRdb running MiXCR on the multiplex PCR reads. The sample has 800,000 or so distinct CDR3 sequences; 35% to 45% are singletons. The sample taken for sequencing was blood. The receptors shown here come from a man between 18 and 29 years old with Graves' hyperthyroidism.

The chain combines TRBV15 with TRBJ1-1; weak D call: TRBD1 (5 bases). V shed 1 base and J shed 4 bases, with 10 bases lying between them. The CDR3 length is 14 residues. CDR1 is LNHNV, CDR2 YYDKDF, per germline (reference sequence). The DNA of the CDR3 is TGTGCCACCAGCAGAGGAGGCAGGGCCACTGAAGCTTTCTTT. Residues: CATSRGGRATEAFF.

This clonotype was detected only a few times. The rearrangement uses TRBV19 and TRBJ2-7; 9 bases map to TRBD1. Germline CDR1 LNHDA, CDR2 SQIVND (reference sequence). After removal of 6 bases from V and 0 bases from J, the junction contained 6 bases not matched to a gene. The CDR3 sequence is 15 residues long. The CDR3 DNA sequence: TGTGCCAGTAGCAGGGGACAGGGAGCCTCCTACGAGCAGTACTTC. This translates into CASSRGQGASYEQYF.

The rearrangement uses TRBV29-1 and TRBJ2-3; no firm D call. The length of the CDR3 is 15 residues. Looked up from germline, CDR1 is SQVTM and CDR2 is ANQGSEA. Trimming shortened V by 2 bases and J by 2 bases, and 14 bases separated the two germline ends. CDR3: CSVESYTPSTDTQYF. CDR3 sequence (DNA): TGCAGCGTTGAATCCTATACACCCTCCACAGATACGCAGTATTTT.

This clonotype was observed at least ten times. The CDR3 spells CASSSMGFWYF. DNA for the CDR3: TGTGCCAGCAGCTCCATGGGATTCTGGTACTTC. The J gene is TRBJ2-5, the V gene TRBV7-2, with D unclear. The germline V and J ends were trimmed by 4 bases and 13 bases, with 13 bases remaining between them. The CDR3 length is 11 residues. From germline, CDR1 is SGHTA and CDR2 FQGNSA.

The CDR3 DNA follows: TGTGCCAGCAGTGAATTTTACGGGACGGAGAACACCGGGGAGCTGTTTTTT. Encoded protein: CASSEFYGTENTGELFF. The chain couples TRBV25-1 to TRBJ2-2; D assignment may be TRBD1 or TRBD2 (5 bases each). In germline, CDR1 is MGHDK, CDR2 SYGVNS. The CDR3 is made up of 17 amino acids. Deletions cut 1 base from V and 1 base from J, with 13 bases between.

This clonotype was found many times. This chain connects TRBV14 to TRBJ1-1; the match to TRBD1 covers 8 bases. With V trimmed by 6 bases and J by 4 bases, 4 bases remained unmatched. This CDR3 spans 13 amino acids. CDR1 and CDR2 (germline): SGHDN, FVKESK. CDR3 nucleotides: TGTGCCAGCAGACAAACAGGGGGCACTGAAGCTTTCTTT. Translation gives CASRQTGGTEAFF.

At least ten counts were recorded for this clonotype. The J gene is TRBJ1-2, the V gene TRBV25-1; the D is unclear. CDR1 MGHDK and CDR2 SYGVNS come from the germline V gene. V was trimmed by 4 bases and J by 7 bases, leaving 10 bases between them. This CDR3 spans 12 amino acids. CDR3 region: CASSVASIGYTF. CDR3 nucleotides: TGTGCCAGCAGTGTCGCATCTATTGGCTACACCTTC.

In DNA form, the CDR3 reads TGTGCCAGCAGTGCTAAAGGACCAACGAGAAAACTGTTTTTT. Its translation: CASSAKGPTRKLFF. This chain joins TRBV25-1 and TRBJ1-4; no clear D gene. The CDR3 consists of 14 residues. Between the trimmed V and J ends, which lost 4 bases and 10 bases, there was a span of 16 bases. Germline V gives CDR1 MGHDK, CDR2 SYGVNS.

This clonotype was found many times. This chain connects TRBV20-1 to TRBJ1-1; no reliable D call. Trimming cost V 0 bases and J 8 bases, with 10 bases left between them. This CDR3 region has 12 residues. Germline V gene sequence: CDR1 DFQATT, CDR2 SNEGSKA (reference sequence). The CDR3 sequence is CSARDKGMEAFF. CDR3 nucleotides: TGCAGTGCTAGAGATAAGGGAATGGAAGCTTTCTTT.

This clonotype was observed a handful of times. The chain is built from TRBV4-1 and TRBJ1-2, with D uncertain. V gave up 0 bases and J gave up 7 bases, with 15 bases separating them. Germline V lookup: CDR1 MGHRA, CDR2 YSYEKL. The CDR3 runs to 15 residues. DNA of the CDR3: TGCGCCAGCAGCCAAGATCGGCCAGAGGCTACTGGCTACACCTTC. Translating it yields CASSQDRPEATGYTF.

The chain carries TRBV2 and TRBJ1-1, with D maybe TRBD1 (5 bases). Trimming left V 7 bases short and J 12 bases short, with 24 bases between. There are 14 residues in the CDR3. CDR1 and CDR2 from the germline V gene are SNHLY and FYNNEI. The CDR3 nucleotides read TGTGCCAGCAAGGACTCTGGGGCCAACGTCCTGACTTTCTTT. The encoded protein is CASKDSGANVLTFF.